This entry lists 22 T cell receptor beta chains sequenced from one sample in a study of tumor T cells in aggressive B-cell lymphoma. Libraries were prepared by immunoSEQ multiplex PCR; TCRdb keeps only in-frame clonotypes and omits some of them. The top ten hold roughly 3.8% of the sample, which has roughly 2,600 clones, 88% seen once. Source material: tumor tissue. These receptors were collected from an adult with diffuse large B cell lymphoma.

The chain combines TRBV6-6 with TRBJ2-1, with D tentatively TRBD2 (6 bases). Looked up from germline, CDR1 is MNHNY and CDR2 is SVGAGI (reference sequence). CDR3 size: 15 residues. Trimming cost V 6 bases and J 0 bases, with 12 bases left between them. The chain's CDR3 is CASRPGLSSYNEQFF. CDR3 nucleotides: TGTGCCAGCAGGCCAGGACTATCCTCCTACAATGAGCAGTTCTTC.

The rearrangement joins TRBV5-1 to TRBJ2-7; 7 nucleotides match TRBD2. This CDR3 is built from 16 residues. The V gene's germline CDR1 is SGHRS and CDR2 YFSETQ. Germline trimming cut 0 bases from V and 2 bases from J; bases unmatched to any gene: 8. The CDR3 DNA reads TGCGCCAGCAGCTTGGTGGCGGGACTAAAGGCCTACGAGCAGTACTTC. Amino acid sequence: CASSLVAGLKAYEQYF.

The rearrangement links TRBV7-8 to TRBJ1-1, with no clear D. Trimming left V 1 base short and J 5 bases short, with 11 bases between. Germline values: CDR1 SGHVS, CDR2 FQNEAQ. CDR3 length: 14 residues. For the CDR3, the DNA is TGTGCCAGCAGCTTAGTGGCCGCCCAGACTGAAGCTTTCTTT. Encoded protein: CASSLVAAQTEAFF. The whole variable domain, remainder taken from reference TRBV7-8 and TRBJ1-1, is GAGVSQSPRYKVAKRGQDVALRCDPISGHVSLFWYQQALGQGPEFLTYFQNEAQLDKSGLPSDRFFAERPEGSVSTLKIQRTQQEDSAVYLCASSLVAAQTEAFFGQGTRLTVV.

The genes are TRBV13 and TRBJ1-1, with 7 bases aligning to TRBD1. Trimming removed 4 bases from V and 1 base from J; junction bases left unmatched: 3. Germline V gene sequence: CDR1 PRHDT, CDR2 FYEKMQ (reference sequence). CDR3 length: 14 residues. In nucleotides, the CDR3 is TGTGCCAGCAGCTCCTGGACAGGGAACACTGAAGCTTTCTTT. Its translation is CASSSWTGNTEAFF.

This chain uses TRBV6-6 with TRBJ1-1; D not resolved. V was pared by 10 bases and J by 3 bases, with 6 bases between. CDR1 is MNHNY and CDR2 is SVGAGI in the germline V gene (reference sequence). The CDR3 has 10 amino acids. CDR3: CATHYTEAFF. CDR3 coding DNA: TGTGCCACCCATTACACTGAAGCTTTCTTT.

This clone appeared once. This chain connects TRBV5-1 to TRBJ1-2, with 8 positions matching TRBD1. V gave up 3 bases and J gave up 8 bases; unmatched junction bases: 6. Germline V gives CDR1 SGHRS, CDR2 YFSETQ. The CDR3 is 13 amino acids. CDR3 loop: CASSSPGQDGYTF. CDR3 DNA: TGCGCCAGCAGCTCGCCGGGACAGGACGGCTACACCTTC.

This clone was found once. V is TRBV2 and J is TRBJ1-1; TRBD1 agrees at 7 bases. Germline CDR1 SNHLY, CDR2 FYNNEI. This CDR3 is 13 amino acids long. V lost 7 bases to trimming and J lost 1 base; unmatched junction nucleotides: 3. This chain's CDR3 is CASIWTGNTEAFF. Here the CDR3 DNA reads TGTGCCAGCATTTGGACAGGGAACACTGAAGCTTTCTTT.

This chain links TRBV6-6 with TRBJ1-5, with D perhaps TRBD1 (6 bases). This CDR3 contains 14 residues. Trimming shortened V by 6 bases and J by 3 bases, and 12 bases separated the two germline ends. Germline CDR1 and CDR2: MNHNY and SVGAGI (reference sequence). The CDR3 sequence is CASSVGQHNQPQHF. In nucleotides, the CDR3 is TGTGCCAGCAGCGTTGGACAGCACAATCAGCCCCAGCATTTT.

In this sample, this clone turned up once. This chain uses TRBV30 with TRBJ1-5, with a possible D match to TRBD1 (6 bases). CDR1 and CDR2 from the germline V gene are GTSNPN and SVGIG (reference sequence). The CDR3 runs to 12 residues. V was trimmed by 6 bases and J by 5 bases, leaving 11 bases between them. DNA of the CDR3: TGTGCCTGTCAGGCAGGGGATCAGCCCCAGCATTTT. Protein: CACQAGDQPQHF.

This chain connects TRBV11-3 to TRBJ2-2; TRBD1 is a possible D gene (5 bases). Germline lookup yields CDR1 SGHNT and CDR2 YENEEA. This CDR3 has 12 residues. Trimming stripped 5 bases from V and 5 bases from J, with 6 bases between. CDR3 region: CASSRGTGELFF. As DNA, the CDR3 is TGTGCCAGCAGCAGGGGAACCGGGGAGCTGTTTTTT.

The chain combines TRBV10-3 with TRBJ2-2; tentatively, D is TRBD1 (5 bases). Trimming shortened V by 6 bases and J by 3 bases, and 8 bases separated the two germline ends. This CDR3 region has 13 residues. The germline V gene has CDR1 ENHRY and CDR2 SYGVKD. The CDR3 sequence is CAIRETDTGELFF. The DNA for the CDR3 is TGTGCCATCAGGGAGACAGACACCGGGGAGCTGTTTTTT.

The chain recombines TRBV9 with TRBJ1-5; tentatively, D is TRBD1 (6 bases). CDR3 size: 15 residues. V was cut by 4 bases and J by 9 bases, with 20 bases left in between. CDR1 and CDR2 (germline): SGDLS, YYNGEE. CDR3 sequence (DNA): TGTGCCAGCAGCTTTAGGGGGACCGGGTCGGGGCCCCAGCATTTT. This gives the protein CASSFRGTGSGPQHF.

The V gene is TRBV11-2, the J gene TRBJ2-2; D possibly corresponds to TRBD1 (5 bases). Germline lookup yields CDR1 SGHAT and CDR2 FQNNGV. The CDR3 length is 16 residues. Trimming took off 2 bases at V and 2 bases at J, with 12 bases between the two ends. As DNA, the CDR3 is TGTGCCAGCAGCTTAAGGCGACAGCTAAACACCGGGGAGCTGTTTTTT. This sequence encodes CASSLRRQLNTGELFF.

The rearrangement links TRBV5-1 to TRBJ1-3; 9 bases match TRBD1. V lost 4 bases to trimming and J lost 3 bases; unmatched junction nucleotides: 8. The CDR3 is 16 residues long. Germline CDR1 is SGHRS and CDR2 is YFSETQ. This CDR3 reads CASSRTHRGRGNTIYF. DNA for the CDR3: TGCGCCAGCAGCCGGACCCACAGGGGGCGTGGAAACACCATATATTTT.

The rearrangement links TRBV5-4 to TRBJ1-2; D remains unclear. The germline CDR1 and CDR2 sequences are SGHNT and YYREEE (reference sequence). V was shortened by 0 bases and J by 6 bases, with 6 bases between the two germline ends. The CDR3 runs 12 residues. CDR3 sequence: CASSLGGDGYTF. CDR3 nucleotide sequence: TGTGCCAGCAGCTTGGGGGGAGATGGCTACACCTTC.

V usage is TRBV29-1 and J usage is TRBJ1-1; D call uncertain. This CDR3 comprises 11 residues. CDR1 and CDR2 (germline): SQVTM, ANQGSEA. Trimming stripped 6 bases from V and 3 bases from J, with 8 bases between. The CDR3 here is CSVRRDTEAFF. The CDR3, as DNA: TGCAGCGTCAGGAGGGACACTGAAGCTTTCTTT.

The chain joins TRBV5-4 to TRBJ1-1, with TRBD1 matching 8 bases. This CDR3 comprises 13 residues. The trim removed 3 bases at V and 3 bases at J, leaving 1 base unmatched. CDR1 is SGHNT, CDR2 YYREEE, per germline (reference sequence). CDR3 loop: CASSSGGYTEAFF. As DNA, the CDR3 is TGTGCCAGCAGCTCAGGGGGCTACACTGAAGCTTTCTTT.

J is TRBJ1-2 and V is TRBV30; no firm D call. The CDR3 length is 10 residues. Deletions cut 5 bases from V and 6 bases from J, with 7 bases between. Germline V gives CDR1 GTSNPN, CDR2 SVGIG (reference sequence). The CDR3 DNA reads as TGTGCCTGGTTCCAGAATGGCTACACCTTC. Protein: CAWFQNGYTF.

The chain recombines TRBV5-8 with TRBJ1-5; the D is unclear. The germline V gene encodes CDR1 SGHTS and CDR2 YDEGEE. CDR3 length: 12 amino acids. Trimming removed 2 bases from V and 6 bases from J, with 6 bases in between. The chain's CDR3 is CASSLASQPQHF. Written as DNA, the CDR3 is TGTGCCAGCAGCTTAGCGAGTCAGCCCCAGCATTTT.

The CDR3: CASSLVQGAREQYF. DNA of the CDR3: TGTGCCAGCTCACTGGTACAGGGGGCGCGAGAGCAGTACTTC. The chain recombines TRBV18 with TRBJ2-7, with TRBD1 matching 9 bases. The CDR3 covers 14 residues. Trimming removed 4 bases from V and 7 bases from J; junction bases left unmatched: 8. Germline V gene lookup returns CDR1 KGHSH and CDR2 LQKENI.

The J gene is TRBJ2-1, the V gene TRBV10-3; TRBD2 agrees at 7 bases. The V segment lost 3 bases and the J segment 6 bases; nucleotides outside the gene matches: 5. The germline gives CDR1 ENHRY, CDR2 SYGVKD. The CDR3 has 14 residues. CDR3 region: CAISDGGSVNEQFF. In DNA form, the CDR3 reads TGTGCCATCAGTGACGGCGGGAGCGTCAATGAGCAGTTCTTC.

J is TRBJ1-1 and V is TRBV9; 7 bases line up with TRBD1. CDR3 length equals 15 residues. Germline CDR1 and CDR2: SGDLS and YYNGEE. V lost 1 base and J lost 5; bases outside the gene matches: 8. The CDR3 spells CASSVSVTGLTEAFF. The DNA for the CDR3 is TGTGCCAGCAGCGTATCAGTGACAGGGCTGACTGAAGCTTTCTTT.